A selection of T cell receptor beta chains follows, all from one sample in a study of molecular identifiers for immune sequencing clone quantification. From the PCR reads, TCRdb called clonotypes with MiXCR, one entry per CDR3 protein. The data contain a few hundred thousand distinct CDR3 sequences, about a quarter of them seen just once; the ten biggest clones take up around 0.79%. The sample consisted of naive CD8+ T cells from blood, with Jurkat cell RNA spiked in. These receptors were taken from a human donor in good health. Some libraries in this study had Jurkat cell RNA spiked in. Each CDR3 is given with its conserved first and last residue. D genes are given only for firm matches.

>NA|TRBV13|15|TRBJ2-3
CASSAWTAVTDTQYF
>NA|TRBV30|14|TRBJ2-7
CAWSPRGGTYEQYF
>TRBD2|TRBV6-6|12|TRBJ2-7
CATAGGGYEQYF
>NA|TRBV4-3|16|TRBJ2-2
CASSQDRGQITGELFF
>NA|TRBV5-8|14|TRBJ1-1
CASSFQGLNTEAFF
>TRBD1|TRBV2|14|TRBJ2-7
CASGQAGGFYEQYF
>TRBD1|TRBV6-5|13|TRBJ2-4
CASSHGTGDIQYF
>NA|TRBV4-3|16|TRBJ2-7
CASSQEVSGLAYEQYF
>TRBD2|TRBV29-1|13|TRBJ2-3
CSVDSGSADTQYF
>NA|TRBV6-5|14|TRBJ2-5
CASCKWDGEETQYF
>NA|TRBV21-1|14|TRBJ2-4
CASRADIAKNIQYF
>NA|TRBV3-1|13|TRBJ2-7
CASSPEETYEQYF
>NA|TRBV7-9|14|TRBJ2-5
CASSHLQGLETQYF
>TRBD2|TRBV6-2/TRBV6-3|15|TRBJ2-7
CASSSSLPSGYEQYF
>TRBD1|TRBV4-3|15|TRBJ1-2
CASSQDRTGASGYTF
>NA|TRBV7-2|15|TRBJ2-3
CASSRIQAAGDTHYF
>NA|TRBV7-9|14|TRBJ2-2
CASSPSSWRGELFF
>NA|TRBV10-3|15|TRBJ2-7
CAIRPGTGNPYEQYF
>NA|TRBV4-1|16|TRBJ1-2
CASSQSTRAANHGYTF
>TRBD1|TRBV6-6|14|TRBJ1-1
CASSDGQGNTEAFF
>NA|TRBV7-5|17|TRBJ2-5
CISVPAAPRDRTETQYF
>NA|TRBV5-6|15|TRBJ1-1
CASSLWTAMNTEAFF
>TRBD2|TRBV6-2/TRBV6-3|18|TRBJ2-2
CASSFWSGRELNTGELFF
>NA|TRBV19|13|TRBJ2-5
CASSISGEETQYF
>TRBD1|TRBV19|14|TRBJ2-5
CASSTGQDLETQYF
>NA|TRBV6-5|16|TRBJ2-3
CASSYSASRSTDTQYF
>TRBD2|TRBV2|16|TRBJ2-2
CASSELAGEGTGELFF